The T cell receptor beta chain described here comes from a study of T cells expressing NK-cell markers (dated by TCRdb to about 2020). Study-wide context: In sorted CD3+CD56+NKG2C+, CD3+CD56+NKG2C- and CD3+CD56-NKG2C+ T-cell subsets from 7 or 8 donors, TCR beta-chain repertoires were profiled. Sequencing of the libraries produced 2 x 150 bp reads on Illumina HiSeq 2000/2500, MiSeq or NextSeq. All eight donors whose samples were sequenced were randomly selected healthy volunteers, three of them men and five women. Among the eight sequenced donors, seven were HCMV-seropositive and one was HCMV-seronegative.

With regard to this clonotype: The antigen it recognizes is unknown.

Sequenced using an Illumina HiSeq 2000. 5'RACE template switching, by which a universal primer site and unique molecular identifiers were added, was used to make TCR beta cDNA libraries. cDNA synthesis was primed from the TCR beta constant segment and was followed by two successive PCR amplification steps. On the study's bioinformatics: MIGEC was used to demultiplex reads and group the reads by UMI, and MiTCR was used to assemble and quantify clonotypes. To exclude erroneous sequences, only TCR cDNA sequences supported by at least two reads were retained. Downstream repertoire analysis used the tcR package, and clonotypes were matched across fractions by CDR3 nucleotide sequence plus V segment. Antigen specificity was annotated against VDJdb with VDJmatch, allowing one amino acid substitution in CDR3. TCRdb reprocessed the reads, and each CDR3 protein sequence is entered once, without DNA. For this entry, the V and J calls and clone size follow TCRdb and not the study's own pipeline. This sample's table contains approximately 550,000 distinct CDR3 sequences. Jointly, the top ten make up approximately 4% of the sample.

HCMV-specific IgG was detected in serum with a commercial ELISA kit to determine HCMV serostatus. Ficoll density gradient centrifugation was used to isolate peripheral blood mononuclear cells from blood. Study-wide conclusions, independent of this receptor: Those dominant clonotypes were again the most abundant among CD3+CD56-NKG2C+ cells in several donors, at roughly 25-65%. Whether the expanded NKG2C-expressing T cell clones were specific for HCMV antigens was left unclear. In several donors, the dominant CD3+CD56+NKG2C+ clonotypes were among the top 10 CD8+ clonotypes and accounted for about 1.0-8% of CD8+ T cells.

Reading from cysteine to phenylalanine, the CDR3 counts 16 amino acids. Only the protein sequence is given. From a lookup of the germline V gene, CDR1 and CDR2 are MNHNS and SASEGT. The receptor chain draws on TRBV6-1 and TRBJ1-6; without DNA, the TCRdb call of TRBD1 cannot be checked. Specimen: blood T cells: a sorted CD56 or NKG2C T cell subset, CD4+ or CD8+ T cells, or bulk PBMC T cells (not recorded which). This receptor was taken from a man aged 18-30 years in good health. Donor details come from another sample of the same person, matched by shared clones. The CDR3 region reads CASSPPDRAYNSPLHF.